What follows describes a single TCR beta chain. Its antigen is currently not known. No clone much larger than this one lies a single base away; base qualities are absent. The CDR3 sequence holds 18 residues, the cysteine and phenylalanine included. Only CDR3 DNA is held: 54 bases, read in frame from base 1. The germline V gene yields SGHRS for CDR1 and YFSETQ for CDR2. After removal of 0 bases from V and 0 bases from J, the junction retains 5 bases not matched to a gene. Genomic DNA was isolated from the sorted cells so that the TCRbeta CDR3 region could be sequenced. The immunoSEQ Assay was used to sequence the TCRbeta CDR3 regions. TCRdb limited this immuneACCESS table to in-frame rearrangements with V and J called. A share of clones is missing; checked studies link under half to unresolved V genes, and the rest is unexplained. The sample contains approximately 69,000 clones, about 86% of them found a single time. Together, the top ten hold approximately 0.75% of the sample.

This entry comes from a study of OX40 agonist ivuxolimab in advanced cancers. Context from the whole study: Ivuxolimab was a fully human IgG2 agonistic monoclonal antibody targeting the costimulatory receptor OX40 (CD134). Intravenous ivuxolimab was administered to patients every 2 weeks at six dose levels: 0.01, 0.1, 0.3, 1.5, 3 and 10 mg/kg. Of the roughly 52 dose-escalation patients, hepatocellular carcinoma was present in approximately 20, melanoma in roughly 15, renal cell carcinoma in 9 and head and neck cancer in 9. In the dose-escalation cohort, more than 75% of patients were male, and the mean age was roughly 60 years, with a range of about 23 to 85. Prior anti-PD-1, anti-PD-L1 or anti-CTLA-4 therapy was permitted, and checkpoint inhibitors had been received by roughly two fifths of dose-escalation patients. Partial responses were achieved by three dose-escalation patients, of whom one had hepatocellular carcinoma and two had cutaneous melanoma. Peripheral TCRbeta sequencing was intended to test whether TCR sequence diversity was altered and clonal T-cell expansion was caused by ivuxolimab. The monotherapy dose-escalation portion (N ≈ 52 patients) of the phase I ivuxolimab trial is reported in the paper. The study at large found these results: Clonal expansion of both CD4+ and CD8+ blood T cells was observed from baseline to week 6 at doses 0.1 to 3.0 mg/kg. After ivuxolimab, more expanded clones were found on average in CD8+ T cells than in CD4+ T cells. Low levels of normalized T-cell clonal expansion were also shown by some nonresponding patients. In partial responders in the 0.1-3.0 mg/kg groups, normalized peripheral clonal expansion was found to be among the lowest, especially among CD8+ T cells. The antigen specificity of the peripheral T cells that underwent clonal expansion was not determined.

The trial excluded patients who had a history of autoimmune disease or who were on systemic immunosuppression. Peripheral blood for TCR sequencing was collected from all dose cohorts at baseline, on cycle 4 day 1, and on cycle 7 day 1. Samples were obtained from an open-label, multicenter, first-in-human phase I dose-escalation trial of ivuxolimab. The trial enrolled adults with locally advanced or metastatic head and neck squamous cell, hepatocellular, melanoma or renal cell carcinoma. Before TCR sequencing, CD4+ T cells and CD8+ T cells from peripheral blood were sorted into separate populations.

This clonotype was sampled from an adult with an advanced solid tumor such as melanoma, head and neck, liver or kidney cancer. This specimen was CD4+ or CD8+ T cells sorted from blood, taken in a trial of the OX40 agonist ivuxolimab. The chain joins TRBV5-1 to TRBJ1-3, and 11 bases in between align with TRBD1. Here the CDR3 is given as CASSLGTGGPGSGNTIYF. The DNA is as follows: TGCGCCAGCAGCTTGGGGACAGGGGGCCCGGGCTCTGGAAACACCATATATTTT. Joined to the reference TRBV5-1 and TRBJ1-3 proteins, this CDR3 gives the full variable domain: KAGVTQTPRYLIKTRGQQVTLSCSPISGHRSVSWYQQTPGQGLQFLFEYFSETQRNKGNFPGRFSGRQFSNSRSEMNVSTLELGDSALYLCASSLGTGGPGSGNTIYFGEGSWLTVV.